A selection of T cell receptor beta chains follows, all from one sample in a study of technical replicates of blood from a handful of donors. Method: immunoSEQ multiplex PCR; TCRdb's copy keeps in-frame clones and lacks some. The sample contains roughly 9,900 clones, around 94% of which appear only once. Sequenced sample: PBMCs. The source is a human donor in good health. Both conserved end residues are part of each CDR3. Each record gives: clone size, D gene, V gene, J gene, CDR3 protein, CDR3 DNA. D genes are given only for firm matches. Some rows mark clone size as missing; the rest say once, few, many or name a class of expanded clone.

clone size: -
D gene: -
V gene: TRBV21-1
J gene: TRBJ2-3
CDR3 protein: CASRQNGDRAQDTQYF
CDR3 DNA: TGTGCCAGCCGACAAAATGGGGACAGGGCCCAAGATACGCAGTATTTT

clone size: -
D gene: -
V gene: TRBV4-1
J gene: TRBJ2-1
CDR3 protein: CASSQDRGFTYNEQFF
CDR3 DNA: TGCGCCAGCAGCCAAGATCGGGGGTTTACCTACAATGAGCAGTTCTTC

clone size: -
D gene: TRBD2
V gene: TRBV27
J gene: TRBJ2-7
CDR3 protein: CASSLRSGGYYEQYF
CDR3 DNA: TGTGCCAGCAGTTTAAGGTCGGGGGGGTATTACGAGCAGTACTTC

clone size: -
D gene: -
V gene: TRBV7-9
J gene: TRBJ1-1
CDR3 protein: CASSLGTDTEAFF
CDR3 DNA: TGTGCCAGCAGCTTAGGAACGGACACTGAAGCTTTCTTT

clone size: -
D gene: TRBD1
V gene: TRBV5-1
J gene: TRBJ1-1
CDR3 protein: CASSLSGGTEAFF
CDR3 DNA: TGCGCCAGCAGCTTGTCAGGGGGCACTGAAGCTTTCTTT

clone size: -
D gene: TRBD2
V gene: TRBV25-1
J gene: TRBJ2-5
CDR3 protein: CASTGGLAGDLETQYF
CDR3 DNA: TGTGCCAGCACCGGAGGGTTAGCGGGAGACCTAGAGACCCAGTACTTC

clone size: -
D gene: -
V gene: TRBV7-9
J gene: TRBJ2-5
CDR3 protein: CASRSLRGQETQYF
CDR3 DNA: TGTGCCAGCAGATCCCTTAGGGGCCAAGAGACCCAGTACTTC

clone size: -
D gene: -
V gene: TRBV29-1
J gene: TRBJ2-1
CDR3 protein: CSATGSPNSYNEQFF
CDR3 DNA: TGCAGCGCTACAGGGTCCCCTAACTCCTACAATGAGCAGTTCTTC

clone size: once
D gene: -
V gene: TRBV12-1
J gene: TRBJ2-7
CDR3 protein: CASSPGQGDRIDEQYF
CDR3 DNA: TGTGCCAGCAGCCCGGGACAGGGGGATCGTATCGACGAGCAGTACTTC

clone size: -
D gene: TRBD1
V gene: TRBV28
J gene: TRBJ2-7
CDR3 protein: CASSKGQGSYEQYF
CDR3 DNA: TGTGCCAGCAGTAAGGGACAGGGGAGCTACGAGCAGTACTTC

clone size: -
D gene: TRBD1
V gene: TRBV29-1
J gene: TRBJ2-5
CDR3 protein: CSVESLFRTTGQGEQTQYF
CDR3 DNA: TGCAGCGTTGAATCCCTTTTCCGAACCACGGGACAGGGTGAACAGACCCAGTACTTC

clone size: -
D gene: TRBD2
V gene: TRBV5-8
J gene: TRBJ2-1
CDR3 protein: CASSSRKKLAGGTNEQFF
CDR3 DNA: TGTGCCAGCAGCTCCAGAAAAAAACTAGCGGGAGGGACCAATGAGCAGTTCTTC

clone size: once
D gene: -
V gene: TRBV30
J gene: TRBJ1-5
CDR3 protein: CAWSTKALSPLQPQHF
CDR3 DNA: TGTGCCTGGAGTACGAAGGCACTAAGTCCCCTTCAGCCCCAGCATTTT

clone size: -
D gene: TRBD1
V gene: TRBV5-5
J gene: TRBJ1-2
CDR3 protein: CASSTAGTGAIPYGYTF
CDR3 DNA: TGTGCCAGCAGCACAGCCGGGACAGGGGCCATTCCCTATGGCTACACCTTC

clone size: -
D gene: -
V gene: TRBV2
J gene: TRBJ1-1
CDR3 protein: CASSVEGNTEAFF
CDR3 DNA: TGTGCCAGCAGTGTAGAGGGGAACACTGAAGCTTTCTTT

clone size: once
D gene: TRBD1
V gene: TRBV18
J gene: TRBJ2-1
CDR3 protein: CASSYRTGGSSYNEQFF
CDR3 DNA: TGTGCCAGCTCATATAGGACAGGGGGAAGCTCCTACAATGAGCAGTTCTTC

clone size: once
D gene: -
V gene: TRBV20-1
J gene: TRBJ1-2
CDR3 protein: CSVEGQNGYTF
CDR3 DNA: TGCAGTGTGGAGGGGCAGAATGGCTACACCTTC

clone size: -
D gene: -
V gene: TRBV19
J gene: TRBJ2-4
CDR3 protein: CASTDSAKNIQYF
CDR3 DNA: TGTGCCAGCACCGACAGTGCCAAAAACATTCAGTACTTC

clone size: -
D gene: -
V gene: TRBV30
J gene: TRBJ2-1
CDR3 protein: CAWSRDSSYNEQFF
CDR3 DNA: TGTGCCTGGAGTAGAGACAGCTCCTACAATGAGCAGTTCTTC

clone size: -
D gene: -
V gene: TRBV28
J gene: TRBJ2-3
CDR3 protein: CASRVGVFRDTQYF
CDR3 DNA: TGTGCCAGCAGAGTCGGGGTATTCCGGGATACGCAGTATTTT

clone size: -
D gene: -
V gene: TRBV10-1
J gene: TRBJ2-1
CDR3 protein: CASSARHEQFF
CDR3 DNA: TGCGCCAGCAGTGCTAGACATGAGCAGTTCTTC

clone size: -
D gene: -
V gene: TRBV5-1
J gene: TRBJ2-5
CDR3 protein: CASSLSQTGETQYF
CDR3 DNA: TGCGCCAGCAGCTTAAGCCAGACGGGAGAGACCCAGTACTTC

clone size: -
D gene: -
V gene: TRBV7-2
J gene: TRBJ2-5
CDR3 protein: CASSLVGGKQETQYF
CDR3 DNA: TGTGCCAGCAGCTTAGTGGGAGGAAAACAAGAGACCCAGTACTTC

clone size: -
D gene: -
V gene: TRBV6-1
J gene: TRBJ2-6
CDR3 protein: CASRLSHSGANVLTF
CDR3 DNA: TGTGCCAGCAGATTGAGCCATTCTGGGGCCAACGTCCTGACTTTC

clone size: once
D gene: -
V gene: TRBV10-2
J gene: TRBJ1-2
CDR3 protein: CASTLGEEHYGYTF
CDR3 DNA: TGCGCCAGCACCCTTGGGGAGGAGCACTATGGCTACACCTTC

clone size: -
D gene: TRBD2
V gene: TRBV5-1
J gene: TRBJ2-5
CDR3 protein: CASSPGLAGYQETQYF
CDR3 DNA: TGCGCCAGCAGCCCGGGACTAGCGGGGTACCAAGAGACCCAGTACTTC

clone size: -
D gene: TRBD2
V gene: TRBV5-1
J gene: TRBJ2-5
CDR3 protein: CASSSGLEMARETQYF
CDR3 DNA: TGCGCCAGCAGCTCGGGACTAGAGATGGCCCGGGAGACCCAGTACTTC

clone size: -
D gene: TRBD2
V gene: TRBV5-1
J gene: TRBJ2-3
CDR3 protein: CASSLTAGAADTQYF
CDR3 DNA: TGCGCCAGCAGCTTGACAGCGGGAGCTGCAGATACGCAGTATTTT

clone size: -
D gene: -
V gene: TRBV5-1
J gene: TRBJ2-5
CDR3 protein: CASSTSDFEDQYF
CDR3 DNA: TGCGCCAGCAGCACGTCGGACTTTGAAGACCAGTACTTC

clone size: -
D gene: -
V gene: TRBV5-1
J gene: TRBJ2-5
CDR3 protein: CASSLGGGGETQYF
CDR3 DNA: TGCGCCAGCAGCTTGGGGGGAGGCGGAGAGACCCAGTACTTC

clone size: -
D gene: -
V gene: TRBV5-8
J gene: TRBJ1-1
CDR3 protein: CASKSDRLNTEAFF
CDR3 DNA: TGTGCCAGCAAAAGTGACAGGTTGAACACTGAAGCTTTCTTT

clone size: -
D gene: -
V gene: TRBV6-5
J gene: TRBJ2-1
CDR3 protein: CASSYTGDSYNEQFF
CDR3 DNA: TGTGCCAGCAGTTATACAGGAGACTCCTACAATGAGCAGTTCTTC

clone size: -
D gene: -
V gene: TRBV7-9
J gene: TRBJ2-7
CDR3 protein: CASSLGGLSSYEQYF
CDR3 DNA: TGTGCCAGCAGCTTAGGGGGGCTCTCGTCCTACGAGCAGTACTTC

clone size: -
D gene: -
V gene: TRBV30
J gene: TRBJ2-5
CDR3 protein: CAGQLGPAETQYF
CDR3 DNA: TGTGCCGGACAGTTGGGACCGGCGGAGACCCAGTACTTC

clone size: -
D gene: -
V gene: TRBV27
J gene: TRBJ2-5
CDR3 protein: CASSLLATIGETQYF
CDR3 DNA: TGTGCCAGCAGTTTACTAGCGACAATTGGAGAGACCCAGTACTTC

clone size: -
D gene: TRBD2
V gene: TRBV7-9
J gene: TRBJ2-3
CDR3 protein: CASSASGDTQYF
CDR3 DNA: TGTGCCAGCAGCGCTAGCGGAGATACGCAGTATTTT

clone size: few
D gene: -
V gene: TRBV23-1
J gene: TRBJ2-5
CDR3 protein: CASSQSRPRDEATQYF
CDR3 DNA: TGCGCCAGCAGTCAGTCGAGACCCCGAGACGAGGCGACCCAGTACTTC

clone size: -
D gene: TRBD1
V gene: TRBV6-5
J gene: TRBJ1-1
CDR3 protein: CASSRDRALNTEAFF
CDR3 DNA: TGTGCCAGCAGCCGGGACAGGGCTCTGAACACTGAAGCTTTCTTT

clone size: -
D gene: -
V gene: TRBV30
J gene: TRBJ2-7
CDR3 protein: CAWSLQGDEQYF
CDR3 DNA: TGTGCCTGGAGTCTACAGGGAGACGAGCAGTACTTC

clone size: few
D gene: TRBD1
V gene: TRBV18
J gene: TRBJ1-4
CDR3 protein: CASSPPGTDLNEKLFF
CDR3 DNA: TGTGCCAGCTCACCACCGGGGACAGATCTTAATGAAAAACTGTTTTTT

clone size: -
D gene: TRBD1
V gene: TRBV6-5
J gene: TRBJ2-7
CDR3 protein: CASSTDRGDNEQYF
CDR3 DNA: TGTGCCAGCAGTACGGACAGGGGGGACAACGAGCAGTACTTC

clone size: -
D gene: TRBD1
V gene: TRBV7-9
J gene: TRBJ1-5
CDR3 protein: CASSLGTGGSNQPQHF
CDR3 DNA: TGTGCCAGCAGCTTAGGGACAGGGGGTAGCAATCAGCCCCAGCATTTT

clone size: -
D gene: TRBD1
V gene: TRBV29-1
J gene: TRBJ2-2
CDR3 protein: CSVEADRGYFTNTGELFF
CDR3 DNA: TGCAGCGTTGAGGCGGACAGGGGGTACTTTACGAACACCGGGGAGCTGTTTTTT

clone size: -
D gene: TRBD2
V gene: TRBV28
J gene: TRBJ2-1
CDR3 protein: CASSPPGLAGYNEQFF
CDR3 DNA: TGTGCCAGCAGTCCCCCCGGACTAGCGGGGTACAATGAGCAGTTCTTC

clone size: -
D gene: -
V gene: TRBV6-4
J gene: TRBJ1-4
CDR3 protein: CASSDPKGGTATNEKLFF
CDR3 DNA: TGTGCCAGCAGTGACCCTAAGGGCGGGACTGCAACTAATGAAAAACTGTTTTTT

clone size: once
D gene: TRBD2
V gene: TRBV15
J gene: TRBJ2-5
CDR3 protein: CATSRVSGIRTIFGIETQYF
CDR3 DNA: TGTGCCACCAGCAGAGTTAGCGGGATCCGAACTATCTTTGGGATAGAGACCCAGTACTTC

clone size: -
D gene: TRBD1
V gene: TRBV27
J gene: TRBJ2-5
CDR3 protein: CASRGQDSLQETQYF
CDR3 DNA: TGTGCCAGCAGAGGACAGGACAGCTTACAAGAGACCCAGTACTTC

clone size: -
D gene: -
V gene: TRBV9
J gene: TRBJ2-4
CDR3 protein: CASSAERDKAKNIQYF
CDR3 DNA: TGTGCCAGCAGCGCCGAAAGGGACAAAGCCAAAAACATTCAGTACTTC

clone size: -
D gene: TRBD2
V gene: TRBV19
J gene: TRBJ2-1
CDR3 protein: CASSIDLSSGTSNEQFF
CDR3 DNA: TGTGCCAGTAGTATAGATCTATCTAGCGGGACGTCAAATGAGCAGTTCTTC